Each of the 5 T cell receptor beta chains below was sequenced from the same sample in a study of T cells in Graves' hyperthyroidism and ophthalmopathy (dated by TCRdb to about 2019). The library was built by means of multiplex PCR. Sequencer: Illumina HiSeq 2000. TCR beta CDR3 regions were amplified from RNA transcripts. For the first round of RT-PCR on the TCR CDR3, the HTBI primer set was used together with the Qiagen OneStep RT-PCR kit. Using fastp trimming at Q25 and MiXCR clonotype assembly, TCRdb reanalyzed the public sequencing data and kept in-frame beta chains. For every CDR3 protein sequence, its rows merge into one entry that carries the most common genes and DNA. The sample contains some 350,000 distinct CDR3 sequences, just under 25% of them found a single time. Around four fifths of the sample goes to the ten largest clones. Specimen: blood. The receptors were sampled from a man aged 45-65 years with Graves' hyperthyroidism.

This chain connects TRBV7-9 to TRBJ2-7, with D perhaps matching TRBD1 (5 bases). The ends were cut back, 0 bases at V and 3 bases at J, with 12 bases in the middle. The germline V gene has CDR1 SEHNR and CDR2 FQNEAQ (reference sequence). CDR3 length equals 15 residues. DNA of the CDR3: TGTGCCAGCAGCTTAGCGGTGGGGCGCGGCTACGAGCAGTACTTC. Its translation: CASSLAVGRGYEQYF.

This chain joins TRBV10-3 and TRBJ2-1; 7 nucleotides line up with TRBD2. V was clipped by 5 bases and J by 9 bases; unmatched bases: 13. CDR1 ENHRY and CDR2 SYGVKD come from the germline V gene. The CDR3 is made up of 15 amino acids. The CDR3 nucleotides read TGTGCCATCAGTACTCCGACTAGCCTCGGAACTGAGCAGTTCTTC. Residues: CAISTPTSLGTEQFF.

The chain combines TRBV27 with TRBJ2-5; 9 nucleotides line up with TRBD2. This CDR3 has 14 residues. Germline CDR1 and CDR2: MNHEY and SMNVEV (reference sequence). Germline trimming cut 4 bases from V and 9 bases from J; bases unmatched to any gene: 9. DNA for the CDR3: TGTGCCAGCAGTTCGATAGGCCGCGGGGGGGCCCAGTACTTC. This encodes CASSSIGRGGAQYF.

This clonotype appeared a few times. The CDR3 bases are TGTGCCAGCAGCTTACTAGCGGGAGGGTTCCAAGAGACCCAGTACTTC. Residues: CASSLLAGGFQETQYF. The V call is TRBV7-2, the J call TRBJ2-5; 12 bases are shared with TRBD2. V gave up 2 bases and J gave up 1 base; unmatched junction bases: 2. CDR1 and CDR2 from the germline V gene are SGHTA and FQGNSA. This CDR3 has 16 residues.

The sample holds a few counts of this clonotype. The CDR3, as DNA: TGTGCCAGTCACCCTTGGAAGGCGGACGTGAACACTGAAGCTTTCTTT. It translates to CASHPWKADVNTEAFF. This chain uses TRBV19 with TRBJ1-1, with D uncertain. This CDR3 comprises 16 residues. The ends were cut back, 8 bases at V and 0 bases at J, with 19 bases in the middle. CDR1 is LNHDA, CDR2 SQIVND, per germline (reference sequence).